The 13 T cell receptor beta chains below were found in one sample sequenced in a study of blood T cells in healthy people across ages. The use of a sample-barcoded 5' primer and a J-beta primer mix characterized a second PCR of roughly 7 to 11 cycles. TCRdb analysed the 5' RACE reads with MiXCR anew, one entry per CDR3 protein. The sample lists around 1,000,000 distinct CDR3 sequences, about two fifths occurring once. The sequenced sample was blood. Source of these receptors: a man younger than 35 in good health.

The chain uses TRBV7-9 and TRBJ2-2; no reliable D call. CDR1 and CDR2 (germline): SEHNR, FQNEAQ (reference sequence). V gave up 0 bases and J gave up 0 bases, with 8 bases separating them. This CDR3 spans 16 amino acids. The CDR3 loop is CASSLAYTSNTGELFF. The CDR3, as DNA: TGTGCCAGCAGCTTAGCGTATACATCGAACACCGGGGAGCTGTTTTTT.

This clonotype was seen ten or more times. V usage is TRBV3-1 and J usage is TRBJ2-1; 10 bases match TRBD2. In germline, CDR1 is LGHDT, CDR2 YNNKEL (reference sequence). The CDR3 loop spans 15 amino acids. V was pared by 4 bases and J by 7 bases, with 7 bases of the junction left unmatched. The DNA for the CDR3 is TGTGCCAGCAGCCCCCAGCGGGGGGGCTTGAATGAGCAGTTCTTC. It is translated as CASSPQRGGLNEQFF.

The chain couples TRBV5-1 to TRBJ1-2, with 8 bases matching TRBD1. Germline V gene data show CDR1 as SGHRS and CDR2 as YFSETQ. J was trimmed by 5 bases and V by 3 bases; bases with no gene match: 9. The CDR3 is made up of 15 amino acids. The CDR3 reads CASSSGQAGLYGYTF. Here the CDR3 DNA reads TGCGCCAGCAGCTCGGGACAGGCGGGTCTGTATGGCTACACCTTC.

This chain joins TRBV7-3 and TRBJ2-2; D is possibly TRBD1 (5 bases). This CDR3 is built from 15 residues. V was pared by 6 bases and J by 1 base, with 12 bases between. Germline values: CDR1 SGHTA, CDR2 FQGTGA. The DNA for the CDR3 is TGTGCCAGCAGAATGACAGCTTTGAACACCGGGGAGCTGTTTTTT. Translating it yields CASRMTALNTGELFF.

This clonotype was seen a few times. V is TRBV4-2 and J is TRBJ1-5; 8 nucleotides line up with TRBD1. CDR1 is LGHNA, CDR2 YNFKEQ, per germline. The CDR3 is 19 amino acids. V lost 0 bases and J lost 4; bases outside the gene matches: 14. Here the CDR3 reads CASSQDLTFTTGENQPQHF. The DNA for the CDR3 is TGTGCCAGCAGCCAAGATCTTACGTTTACGACAGGGGAAAATCAGCCCCAGCATTTT.

The chain links TRBV5-4 to TRBJ1-2; tentative D call: TRBD1 (5 bases). Deletions cut 1 base from V and 4 bases from J, with 11 bases between. This CDR3 is 14 amino acids long. CDR1 is SGHNT and CDR2 is YYREEE in the germline V gene (reference sequence). CDR3 amino acids: CASSLKGPGYGYTF. The CDR3 nucleotides read TGTGCCAGCAGCTTGAAGGGACCCGGCTATGGCTACACCTTC.

The sample holds a few counts of this clonotype. This sequence joins TRBV5-1 and TRBJ2-1; D might be TRBD1 or TRBD2, each matching 5 bases. The germline gives CDR1 SGHRS, CDR2 YFSETQ. V lost 7 bases and J 5 bases, leaving 16 bases between the germline ends. The CDR3 sequence is 14 residues long. CDR3 sequence: CASSRGTGNNEQFF. In DNA form, the CDR3 reads TGCGCCAGCTCTCGGGGTACAGGCAACAATGAGCAGTTCTTC.

In this sample, this clonotype turned up a few times. The chain combines TRBV7-2 with TRBJ2-3, with D unresolved. Germline lookup yields CDR1 SGHTA and CDR2 FQGNSA. The V gene lost 2 bases and the J gene lost 9 bases, with 6 bases spanning the gap. This CDR3 region has 11 residues. CDR3 sequence reads: CASSLSNTQYF. In DNA form, the CDR3 reads TGTGCCAGCAGCTTATCAAACACGCAGTATTTT.

A single count supports this clonotype. V and J are TRBV27 and TRBJ1-2; weak D call: TRBD1 (5 bases). The V gene lost 6 bases and the J gene lost 0 bases, with 26 bases spanning the gap. In germline, CDR1 is MNHEY, CDR2 SMNVEV (reference sequence). CDR3 length equals 19 residues. CDR3: CASSPGGSRVPTPNYGYTF. CDR3 in DNA: TGTGCCAGCAGCCCAGGAGGGTCCAGGGTTCCTACGCCTAACTATGGCTACACCTTC.

This clonotype has ten or more counts. The V and J genes are TRBV5-6 and TRBJ2-4; 11 bases agree with TRBD2. After removal of 4 bases from V and 3 bases from J, the junction contained 6 bases not matched to a gene. CDR1 is SGHDT, CDR2 YYEEEE, per germline. The CDR3 length is 16 residues. The DNA for the CDR3 is TGTGCCAGCAGCCCGGGACTAGCGGACGTCAAAAACATTCAGTACTTC. Protein sequence: CASSPGLADVKNIQYF.

This chain's CDR3 is CARPTFPSTEEWEKLFF. DNA of the CDR3: TGTGCCCGCCCTACCTTCCCGTCTACAGAGGAGTGGGAAAAACTGTTTTTT. The chain couples TRBV11-1 to TRBJ1-4; no reliable D call. From germline, CDR1 is SGHAT and CDR2 FQDESV (reference sequence). CDR3 length: 17 residues. The V end lost 11 bases, the J end lost 8 bases, and 30 bases lay between the germline ends.

This clonotype occurred a few times. Written as DNA, the CDR3 is TGTGCCAGCAGCCAGGGGCTCGGTCTAGCCGACCATGCGGATACGCAGTATTTT. Amino acid sequence: CASSQGLGLADHADTQYF. The chain employs TRBV4-2 and TRBJ2-3; D assignment may be TRBD1 or TRBD2 (5 bases each). The CDR3 extends over 18 amino acids. V lost 3 bases and J 6 bases, leaving 25 bases between the germline ends. From germline, CDR1 is LGHNA and CDR2 YNFKEQ.

V usage is TRBV4-3 and J usage is TRBJ2-1; 11 nucleotides align to TRBD2. This CDR3 is 15 amino acids long. V lost 2 bases, J lost 12 bases, and 9 bases stayed unmatched. CDR1 is LGHNA and CDR2 is YSLEER in the germline V gene. CDR3 protein: CASSQLTSGGDGQFF. CDR3 in DNA: TGCGCCAGCAGCCAACTCACTAGCGGGGGAGATGGGCAGTTCTTC.